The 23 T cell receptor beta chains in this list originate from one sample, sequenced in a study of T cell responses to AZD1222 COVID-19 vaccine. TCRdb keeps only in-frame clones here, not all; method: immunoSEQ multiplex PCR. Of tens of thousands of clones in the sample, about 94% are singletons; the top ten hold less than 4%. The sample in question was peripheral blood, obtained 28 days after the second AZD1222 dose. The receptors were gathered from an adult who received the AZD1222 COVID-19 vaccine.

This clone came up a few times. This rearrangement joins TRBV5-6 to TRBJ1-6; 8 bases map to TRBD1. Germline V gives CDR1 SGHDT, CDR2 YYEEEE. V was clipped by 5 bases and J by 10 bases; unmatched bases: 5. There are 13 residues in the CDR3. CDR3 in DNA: TGTGCCAGCAGTAGGGACAGGAAATCACCCCTCCACTTT. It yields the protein CASSRDRKSPLHF.

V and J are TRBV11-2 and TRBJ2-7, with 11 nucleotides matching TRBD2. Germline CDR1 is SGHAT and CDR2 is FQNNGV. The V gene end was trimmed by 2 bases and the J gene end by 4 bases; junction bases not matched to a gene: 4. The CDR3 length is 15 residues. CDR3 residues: CASSLLAGGPYEQYF. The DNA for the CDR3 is TGTGCCAGCAGCTTACTAGCGGGGGGCCCGTACGAGCAGTACTTC.

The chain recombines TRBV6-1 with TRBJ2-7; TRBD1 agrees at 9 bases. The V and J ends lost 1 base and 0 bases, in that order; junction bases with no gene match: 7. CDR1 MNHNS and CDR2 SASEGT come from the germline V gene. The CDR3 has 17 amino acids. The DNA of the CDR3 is TGTGCCAGCAGTGAAGGCGTGGGGGGACAGGGCTCCTACGAGCAGTACTTC. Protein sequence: CASSEGVGGQGSYEQYF.

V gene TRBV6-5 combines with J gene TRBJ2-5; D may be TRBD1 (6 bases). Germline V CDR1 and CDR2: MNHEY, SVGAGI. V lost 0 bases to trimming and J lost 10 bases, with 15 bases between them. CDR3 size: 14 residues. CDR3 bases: TGTGCCAGCAGTTACTCTCCGGGGCAGGGGAACCAGTACTTC. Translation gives CASSYSPGQGNQYF.

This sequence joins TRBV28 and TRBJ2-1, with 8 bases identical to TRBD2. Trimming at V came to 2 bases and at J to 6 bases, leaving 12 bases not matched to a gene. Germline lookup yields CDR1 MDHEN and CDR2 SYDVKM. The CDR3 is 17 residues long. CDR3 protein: CASSLTGGIAPGNEQFF. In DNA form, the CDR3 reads TGTGCCAGCAGTTTAACGGGGGGGATAGCCCCCGGCAATGAGCAGTTCTTC. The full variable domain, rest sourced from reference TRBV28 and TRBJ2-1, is DVKVTQSSRYLVKRTGEKVFLECVQDMDHENMFWYRQDPGLGLRLIYFSYDVKMKEKGDIPEGYSVSREKKERFSLILESASTNQTSMYLCASSLTGGIAPGNEQFFGPGTRLTVL.

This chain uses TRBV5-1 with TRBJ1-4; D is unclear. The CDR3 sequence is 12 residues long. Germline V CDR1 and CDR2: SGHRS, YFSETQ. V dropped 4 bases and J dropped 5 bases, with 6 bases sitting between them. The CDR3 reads CASSDANEKLFF. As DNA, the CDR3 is TGCGCCAGCAGCGACGCGAATGAAAAACTGTTTTTT.

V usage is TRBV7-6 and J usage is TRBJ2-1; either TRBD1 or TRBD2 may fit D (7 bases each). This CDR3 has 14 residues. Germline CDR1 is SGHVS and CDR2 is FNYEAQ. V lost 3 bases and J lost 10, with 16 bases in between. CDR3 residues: CASSLGGTVGEQFF. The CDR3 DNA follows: TGTGCCAGCAGCTTGGGGGGGACAGTCGGCGAGCAGTTCTTC. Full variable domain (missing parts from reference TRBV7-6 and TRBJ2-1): GAGVSQSPRYKVTKRGQDVALRCDPISGHVSLYWYRQALGQGPEFLTYFNYEAQQDKSGLPNDRFSAERPEGSISTLTIQRTEQRDSAMYRCASSLGGTVGEQFFGPGTRLTVL.

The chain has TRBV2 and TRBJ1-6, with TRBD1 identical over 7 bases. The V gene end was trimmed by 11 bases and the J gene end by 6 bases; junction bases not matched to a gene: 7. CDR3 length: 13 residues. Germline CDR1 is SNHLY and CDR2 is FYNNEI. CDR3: CAGQRDSNSPLHF. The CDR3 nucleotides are TGTGCCGGGCAGCGGGACAGTAATTCACCCCTCCACTTT. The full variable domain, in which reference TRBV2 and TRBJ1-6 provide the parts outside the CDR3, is EPEVTQTPSHQVTQMGQEVILRCVPISNHLYFYWYRQILGQKVEFLVSFYNNEISEKSEIFDDQFSVERPDGSNFTLKIRSTKLEDSAMYFCAGQRDSNSPLHFGNGTRLTVT.

CDR3 bases: TGTGCCAGCAGCGTATCCCCCGATTATGGCTACACCTTC. As protein: CASSVSPDYGYTF. This rearrangement joins TRBV9 to TRBJ1-2; no clear D. CDR1 SGDLS and CDR2 YYNGEE come from the germline V gene. Trimming shortened V by 1 base and J by 5 bases, and 9 bases separated the two germline ends. The CDR3 contains 13 residues.

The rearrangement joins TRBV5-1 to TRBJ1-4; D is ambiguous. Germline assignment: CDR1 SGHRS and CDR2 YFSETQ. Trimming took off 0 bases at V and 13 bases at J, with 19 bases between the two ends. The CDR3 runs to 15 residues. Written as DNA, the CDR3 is TGCGCCAGCAGCTTGGAAGGCAGGTTCTTGGATTCACTGTTTTTT. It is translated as CASSLEGRFLDSLFF.

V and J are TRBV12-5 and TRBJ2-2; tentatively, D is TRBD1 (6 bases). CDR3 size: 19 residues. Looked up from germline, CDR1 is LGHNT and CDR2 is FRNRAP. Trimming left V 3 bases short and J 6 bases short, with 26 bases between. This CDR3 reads CASGFLENTGTLFSGELFF. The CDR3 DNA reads TGTGCTAGTGGTTTTCTCGAAAATACAGGGACACTATTCTCCGGGGAGCTGTTTTTT.

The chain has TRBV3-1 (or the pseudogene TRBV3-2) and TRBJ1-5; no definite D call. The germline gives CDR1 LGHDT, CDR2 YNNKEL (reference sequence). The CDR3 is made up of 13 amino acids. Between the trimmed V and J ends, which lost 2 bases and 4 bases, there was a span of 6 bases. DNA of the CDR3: TGTGCCAGCAGCCAAAAGAATAATCAGCCCCAGCATTTT. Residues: CASSQKNNQPQHF.

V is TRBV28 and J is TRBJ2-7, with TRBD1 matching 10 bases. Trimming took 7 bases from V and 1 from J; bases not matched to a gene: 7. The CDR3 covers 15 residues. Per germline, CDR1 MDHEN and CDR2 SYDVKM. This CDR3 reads CASTHRDRGSYEQYF. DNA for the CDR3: TGTGCCAGCACCCACAGGGACAGGGGATCCTACGAGCAGTACTTC.

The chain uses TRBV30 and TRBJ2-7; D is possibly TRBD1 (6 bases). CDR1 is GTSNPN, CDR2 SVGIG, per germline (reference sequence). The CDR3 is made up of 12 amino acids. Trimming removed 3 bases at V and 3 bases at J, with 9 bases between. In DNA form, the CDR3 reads TGTGCCTGGAGGGGGGCCTACTACGAGCAGTACTTC. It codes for CAWRGAYYEQYF.

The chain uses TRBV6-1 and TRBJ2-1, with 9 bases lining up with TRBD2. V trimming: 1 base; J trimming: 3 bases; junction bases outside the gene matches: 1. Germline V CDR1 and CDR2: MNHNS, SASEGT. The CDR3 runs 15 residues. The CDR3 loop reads CASSEGRGGYNEQFF. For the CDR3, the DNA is TGTGCCAGCAGTGAAGGGCGGGGGGGCTACAATGAGCAGTTCTTC.

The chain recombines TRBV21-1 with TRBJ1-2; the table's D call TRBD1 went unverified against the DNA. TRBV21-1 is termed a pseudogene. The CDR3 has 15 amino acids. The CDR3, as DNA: TGTGCCAGCAGCAAAGGACAGGGCACGGGCTATGGCTACACCTTC. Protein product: CASSKGQGTGYGYTF.

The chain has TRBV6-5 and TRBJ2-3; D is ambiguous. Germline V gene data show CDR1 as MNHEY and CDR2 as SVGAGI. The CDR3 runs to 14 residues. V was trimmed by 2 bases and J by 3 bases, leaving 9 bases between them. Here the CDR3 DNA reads TGTGCCAGCAGTTACGGTTCGGCGACAGATACGCAGTATTTT. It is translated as CASSYGSATDTQYF.

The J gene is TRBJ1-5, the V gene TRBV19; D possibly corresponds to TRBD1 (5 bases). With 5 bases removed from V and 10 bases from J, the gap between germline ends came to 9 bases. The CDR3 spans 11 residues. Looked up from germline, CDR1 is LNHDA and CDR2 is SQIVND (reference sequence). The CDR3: CASSSQGPQHF. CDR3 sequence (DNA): TGTGCCAGTAGTTCCCAGGGTCCCCAGCATTTT.

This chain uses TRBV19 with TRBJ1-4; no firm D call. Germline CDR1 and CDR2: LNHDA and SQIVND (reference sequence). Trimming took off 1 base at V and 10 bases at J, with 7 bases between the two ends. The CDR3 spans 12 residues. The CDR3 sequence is CASSIVAGKLFF. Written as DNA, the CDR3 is TGTGCCAGTAGTATAGTTGCGGGAAAACTGTTTTTT.

In nucleotides, the CDR3 is TGCGCCAGCAGCTTGTTACAAGAGACCCAGTACTTC. As protein: CASSLLQETQYF. The genes are TRBV5-1 and TRBJ2-5; no reliable D call. Trimming shortened V by 1 base and J by 2 bases, and 3 bases separated the two germline ends. CDR3 length: 12 amino acids. Germline-derived CDR1 and CDR2 are SGHRS and YFSETQ.

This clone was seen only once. The CDR3 spells CASRPGGSSYNEQFF. CDR3 sequence (DNA): TGTGCCAGCAGACCAGGGGGGTCGTCCTACAATGAGCAGTTCTTC. V gene TRBV3-1 (or the pseudogene TRBV3-2) combines with J gene TRBJ2-1; D is perhaps TRBD1 (7 bases). CDR3 length: 15 amino acids. Germline V lookup: CDR1 LGHDT, CDR2 YNNKEL (reference sequence). Trimming removed 6 bases at V and 1 base at J, with 13 bases between.

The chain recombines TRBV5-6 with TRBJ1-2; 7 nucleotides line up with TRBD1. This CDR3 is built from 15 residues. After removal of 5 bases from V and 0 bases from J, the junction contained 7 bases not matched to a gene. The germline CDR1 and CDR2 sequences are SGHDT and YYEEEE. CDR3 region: CASRPTGTANYGYTF. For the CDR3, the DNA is TGTGCCAGCAGACCGACAGGGACAGCTAACTATGGCTACACCTTC.

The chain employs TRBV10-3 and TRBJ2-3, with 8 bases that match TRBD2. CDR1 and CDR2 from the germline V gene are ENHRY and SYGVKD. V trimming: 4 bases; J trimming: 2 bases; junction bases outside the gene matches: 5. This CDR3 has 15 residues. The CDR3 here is CAISGLGLDTDTQYF. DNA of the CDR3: TGTGCCATCAGTGGGTTGGGACTAGACACAGATACGCAGTATTTT.